Below, 28 T cell receptor beta chains from the same sample are listed, as sequenced in a study of identical twins. MiXCR, run by TCRdb on the 5' RACE reads, gives a single entry per CDR3 protein. Of 350,000 or so distinct CDR3 sequences listed, about 10% were seen once; the top ten hold approximately 8.9%. Sequenced material: naive T cells sorted from blood. The receptors stem from a woman aged 45-59 years in good health.

The CDR3 loop reads CASSLETGEGADTQYF. The CDR3 DNA sequence: TGTGCCAGCAGCTTGGAGACAGGGGAAGGAGCAGATACGCAGTATTTT. This chain joins TRBV5-6 and TRBJ2-3; 8 bases are a match to TRBD1. Germline CDR1 is SGHDT and CDR2 is YYEEEE. With 0 bases clipped from V and 4 bases from J, the junction kept 7 bases outside the gene matches. The CDR3 runs 16 residues.

This clonotype was seen only a few times. The chain recombines TRBV10-3 with TRBJ2-3; 7 bases are shared with TRBD2. V lost 8 bases, J lost 2 bases, and 7 bases stayed unmatched. CDR3 size: 14 residues. Germline assignment: CDR1 ENHRY and CDR2 SYGVKD. For the CDR3, the DNA is TGTGCCATCCGGTCCGGGGGGTCCACAGATACGCAGTATTTT. It yields the protein CAIRSGGSTDTQYF.

At least ten counts were recorded for this clonotype. The chain combines TRBV12-3 or TRBV12-4 with TRBJ2-1; no firm D call. The CDR3 has 11 amino acids. Deletions cut 3 bases from V and 8 bases from J, with 5 bases between. The CDR3 reads CASSFIDEQFF. In nucleotides, the CDR3 is TGTGCCAGCAGTTTTATTGATGAGCAGTTCTTC.

This clonotype was detected only a few times. The chain combines TRBV2 with TRBJ1-5; the match to TRBD1 covers 11 bases. The CDR3 is made up of 16 amino acids. J lost 7 bases, V lost 4 bases, and 9 bases had no gene match. CDR1 and CDR2 (germline): SNHLY, FYNNEI. CDR3 amino acids: CASSGIRDRGSQPQHF. Here the CDR3 DNA reads TGTGCCAGCAGTGGAATCCGGGACAGGGGGTCCCAGCCCCAGCATTTT.

This clonotype was observed a handful of times. The CDR3 sequence: CSALLGAGGALDEQFF. The CDR3 DNA reads as TGCAGTGCCCTCCTCGGAGCGGGAGGCGCCTTGGATGAGCAGTTCTTC. J is TRBJ2-1 and V is TRBV20-1; 9 bases are a match to TRBD2. From germline, CDR1 is DFQATT and CDR2 SNEGSKA (reference sequence). CDR3 length equals 16 residues. Trimming removed 6 bases from V and 8 bases from J; junction bases left unmatched: 17.

About this clonotype itself: The junction does not match germline at one end; this may be a read error. The V call is TRBV18, the J call TRBJ1-3; 8 bases fit TRBD1. Germline V gene lookup returns CDR1 KGHSH and CDR2 LQKENI. The CDR3 contains 12 residues. The CDR3 sequence: CASSPAGTGMDF. Written as DNA, the CDR3 is TGTGCCAGCTCACCTGCTGGGACAGGTATGGATTTT.

This clonotype was seen many times. The V gene is TRBV5-1, the J gene TRBJ2-1, with TRBD2 matching over 9 bases. This CDR3 contains 19 residues. Germline assignment: CDR1 SGHRS and CDR2 YFSETQ. Germline trimming cut 1 base from V and 0 bases from J; bases unmatched to any gene: 11. The CDR3 loop is CASSLFASGNPSSYNEQFF. In nucleotides, the CDR3 is TGCGCCAGCAGCTTGTTTGCTAGCGGGAACCCTAGCTCCTACAATGAGCAGTTCTTC.

CDR3 DNA: TGCGCCAGCAGCCCAATTGATGAGCAGTTCTTC. Protein sequence: CASSPIDEQFF. The J gene is TRBJ2-1, the V gene TRBV4-1; D is undetermined. V was clipped by 4 bases and J by 8 bases, with 6 bases between them. This CDR3 has 11 residues. CDR1 and CDR2 from the germline V gene are MGHRA and YSYEKL.

The J gene is TRBJ2-7, the V gene TRBV11-1; no definite D call. The length of the CDR3 is 14 residues. CDR1 and CDR2 from the germline V gene are SGHAT and FQDESV (reference sequence). V was trimmed by 2 bases and J by 2 bases, leaving 10 bases between them. This CDR3 is CASSLNRQTYEQYF. CDR3 bases: TGTGCCAGCAGCTTAAACAGACAAACCTACGAGCAGTACTTC.

The V gene is TRBV4-1, the J gene TRBJ1-4; no clear D. The germline V gene has CDR1 MGHRA and CDR2 YSYEKL. The V end lost 3 bases, the J end lost 0 bases, and 8 bases lay between the germline ends. The CDR3 runs to 15 residues. The CDR3, as DNA: TGCGCCAGCAGCCAGCCGGGAGCAACTAATGAAAAACTGTTTTTT. It is translated as CASSQPGATNEKLFF.

The chain couples TRBV2 to TRBJ2-7, with 12 positions matching TRBD2. V lost 9 bases and J lost 6; bases outside the gene matches: 6. Germline CDR1 and CDR2: SNHLY and FYNNEI. This CDR3 contains 13 residues. The CDR3 DNA follows: TGTGCCAGAAGACGACTAGCGGGAGTCGAGCAGTACTTC. Protein sequence: CARRRLAGVEQYF. The variable domain in full, with the rest retrieved from reference TRBV2 and TRBJ2-7, is EPEVTQTPSHQVTQMGQEVILRCVPISNHLYFYWYRQILGQKVEFLVSFYNNEISEKSEIFDDQFSVERPDGSNFTLKIRSTKLEDSAMYFCARRRLAGVEQYFGPGTRLTVT.

There are many counts of this clonotype. The chain employs TRBV12-3 or TRBV12-4 and TRBJ2-2; possibly TRBD2 for D (6 bases). Trimming took 3 bases from V and 1 from J, leaving 9 bases between them. The length of the CDR3 is 15 residues. The CDR3 protein is CASSLGGGNTGELFF. CDR3 DNA sequence: TGTGCCAGCAGTTTGGGGGGAGGGAACACCGGGGAGCTGTTTTTT.

This clonotype was counted only a few times. The chain links TRBV19 to TRBJ1-5; D uncertain. The CDR3 sequence is 15 residues long. Trimming took off 3 bases at V and 0 bases at J, with 9 bases between the two ends. Germline loops: CDR1 LNHDA, CDR2 SQIVND (reference sequence). The CDR3 DNA is TGTGCCAGTAGTATGCTAGGCAATAGCAATCAGCCCCAGCATTTT. Protein sequence: CASSMLGNSNQPQHF.

This chain joins TRBV5-1 and TRBJ2-7; 8 bases are a match to TRBD1. Germline V gene sequence: CDR1 SGHRS, CDR2 YFSETQ. The CDR3 loop spans 15 amino acids. Germline trimming cut 4 bases from V and 2 bases from J; bases unmatched to any gene: 8. CDR3 region: CASSLLPGQAYEQYF. The CDR3 bases are TGCGCCAGCAGCCTTCTCCCGGGACAGGCCTACGAGCAGTACTTC.

This clonotype came up many times. V is TRBV25-1 and J is TRBJ2-3; 7 positions agree with TRBD1. After removal of 5 bases from V and 2 bases from J, the junction contained 1 base not matched to a gene. The CDR3 sequence is 13 residues long. Germline loops: CDR1 MGHDK, CDR2 SYGVNS. This chain's CDR3 is CASSQGVTDTQYF. For the CDR3, the DNA is TGTGCCAGCAGTCAGGGGGTCACAGATACGCAGTATTTT. Full variable domain (missing parts from reference TRBV25-1 and TRBJ2-3): EADIYQTPRYLVIGTGKKITLECSQTMGHDKMYWYQQDPGMELHLIHYSYGVNSTEKGDLSSESTVSRIRTEHFPLTLESARPSHTSQYLCASSQGVTDTQYFGPGTRLTVL.

This clonotype was recorded at least ten times. This chain joins TRBV12-3 or TRBV12-4 and TRBJ2-4, with D tentatively TRBD1 or TRBD2 (5 bases each). The germline V and J ends were trimmed by 0 bases and 1 base, with 13 bases remaining between them. CDR3 size: 17 residues. CDR3 DNA sequence: TGTGCCAGCAGTTTAGCTTTGGTAGGGGAGGCCAAAAACATTCAGTACTTC. It yields the protein CASSLALVGEAKNIQYF.

This clonotype came up a few times. J is TRBJ2-5 and V is TRBV20-1; 13 bases map to TRBD2. The J segment lost 6 bases and the V segment lost 6 bases, leaving 7 bases of the junction unmatched. There are 14 residues in the CDR3. Germline assignment: CDR1 DFQATT and CDR2 SNEGSKA (reference sequence). The CDR3 DNA reads as TGCAGTGCCCCGGGACTAGCGGGATCTAAGACCCAGTACTTC. This encodes CSAPGLAGSKTQYF.

This clonotype has at least ten counts. The V call is TRBV29-1, the J call TRBJ2-5; no reliable D call. Germline values: CDR1 SQVTM, CDR2 ANQGSEA. The CDR3 has 14 residues. V lost 4 bases and J 4 bases, leaving 16 bases between the germline ends. This CDR3 reads CSVAGRQVGETQYF. The CDR3 region has the DNA TGCAGCGTTGCAGGAAGGCAGGTCGGAGAGACCCAGTACTTC.

Ten or more counts support this clonotype. Mismatch with germline at one junction end may stem from a read error. This chain connects TRBV28 to TRBJ1-2, with D maybe TRBD1 (5 bases). This CDR3 comprises 11 residues. The germline gives CDR1 MDHEN, CDR2 SYDVKM. This CDR3 reads CASSSGTEKAF. The CDR3 region has the DNA TGTGCCAGCAGTTCAGGGACGGAAAAAGCTTTC.

This clonotype was observed a handful of times. The genes are TRBV5-1 and TRBJ1-2; D is unresolved. There are 16 residues in the CDR3. V lost 3 bases to trimming and J lost 3 bases, with 18 bases between them. Looked up from germline, CDR1 is SGHRS and CDR2 is YFSETQ. The CDR3 loop is CASSSGLDLRDYGYTF. The CDR3, as DNA: TGCGCCAGCAGCTCGGGATTGGACCTACGGGACTATGGCTACACCTTC.

This clonotype was recorded at least ten times. The chain carries TRBV24-1 and TRBJ1-2; tentatively, D is TRBD1 (6 bases). Germline V lookup: CDR1 KGHDR, CDR2 SFDVKD. V lost 3 bases and J 4 bases, leaving 14 bases between the germline ends. The CDR3 is 15 residues long. The CDR3 here is CATSDRGGSGYGYTF. CDR3 nucleotides: TGTGCCACCAGTGATCGGGGGGGCTCTGGCTATGGCTACACCTTC.

This clonotype was recorded a few times. The rearrangement joins TRBV10-2 to TRBJ1-2; D is ambiguous. The CDR3 extends over 14 amino acids. The V gene lost 3 bases and the J gene lost 1 base, with 9 bases spanning the gap. Germline V gives CDR1 WSHSY, CDR2 SAAADI. This CDR3 is CASSDTAYNYGYTF. The CDR3 nucleotides are TGCGCCAGCAGTGATACGGCCTATAACTATGGCTACACCTTC.

This sequence joins TRBV6-5 and TRBJ2-1; D is uncertain. CDR3 length equals 11 residues. Between the trimmed V and J ends, which lost 8 bases and 7 bases, there was a span of 9 bases. Looked up from germline, CDR1 is MNHEY and CDR2 is SVGAGI. CDR3 sequence reads: CASRNVNEQFF. The CDR3 DNA sequence: TGTGCCAGCCGGAACGTGAATGAGCAGTTCTTC.

The rearrangement joins TRBV18 to TRBJ2-3; D is ambiguous. V gave up 0 bases and J gave up 5 bases, with 12 bases separating them. This CDR3 contains 15 residues. Germline lookup yields CDR1 KGHSH and CDR2 LQKENI. The CDR3 region is CASSPPGIFRDTQYF. CDR3 nucleotides: TGTGCCAGCTCACCACCAGGAATCTTCAGAGATACGCAGTATTTT.

The V and J genes are TRBV7-3 and TRBJ2-2; D may be TRBD1 (5 bases). Trimming took off 5 bases at V and 4 bases at J, with 14 bases between the two ends. Germline CDR1 is SGHTA and CDR2 is FQGTGA. This CDR3 comprises 15 residues. This chain's CDR3 is CASSQQASGTGELFF. In DNA, the CDR3 is TGTGCCAGCAGCCAACAGGCCTCCGGCACCGGGGAGCTGTTTTTT.

The chain recombines TRBV29-1 with TRBJ2-2, with D possibly being TRBD1 (5 bases). CDR1 SQVTM and CDR2 ANQGSEA come from the germline V gene. CDR3 size: 13 residues. Trimming shortened V by 6 bases and J by 6 bases, and 14 bases separated the two germline ends. The CDR3 DNA reads as TGCAGCGTGTTGGGGCTAGGGCCCGGGGAGCTGTTTTTT. As protein: CSVLGLGPGELFF.

This clonotype was detected only a few times. The J gene is TRBJ1-1, the V gene TRBV7-9; 8 bases map to TRBD1. From germline, CDR1 is SEHNR and CDR2 FQNEAQ (reference sequence). The CDR3 loop spans 14 amino acids. Trimming removed 5 bases from V and 5 bases from J; junction bases left unmatched: 7. CDR3 amino acids: CASSQTGGGTEAFF. CDR3 DNA: TGTGCCAGCAGCCAAACAGGGGGAGGGACTGAAGCTTTCTTT.

The chain recombines TRBV18 with TRBJ2-4, with a weak D call TRBD1 (6 bases). The length of the CDR3 is 15 residues. The V gene lost 1 base and the J gene lost 3 bases, with 10 bases spanning the gap. Germline lookup yields CDR1 KGHSH and CDR2 LQKENI. The DNA of the CDR3 is TGTGCCAGCTCACCACTTTTACAGGGCAAAAACATTCAGTACTTC. Translating it yields CASSPLLQGKNIQYF.